These 5 T cell receptor beta chains share one sample of origin, sequenced in a study of beta chain features in type 1 diabetes. For these TCRs, the target antigens are not known. General observations from the study: A moderate, significant TCRB CDR3 shortening appeared in type 1 diabetes across four CD4+ subsets.

As every portion of the isolated RNA was reverse transcribed, the sequencing read expressed TCRB transcripts. Assay: immunoSEQ multiplex PCR; the TCRdb copy retains only in-frame clones and omits some. The table lists 150,000 to 200,000 clones, around 8% of them singletons. Sequencing was done on a sample of central memory CD4+ T cells from blood. The receptors come from a woman aged 18 to 35 with type 1 diabetes.

V is TRBV30 and J is TRBJ2-7; D gene ambiguous. This CDR3 is built from 12 residues. Trimming took 0 bases from V and 4 from J, leaving 7 bases between them. Germline V gives CDR1 GTSNPN, CDR2 SVGIG (reference sequence). CDR3 sequence (DNA): TGTGCCTGGAGTGTATCGGTTTACGAGCAGTACTTC. Translating it yields CAWSVSVYEQYF.

This clone appeared a few times. J is TRBJ2-3 and V is TRBV7-6; weak D call: TRBD2 (5 bases). V lost 0 bases to trimming and J lost 4 bases, with 14 bases between them. This CDR3 comprises 16 residues. Germline assignment: CDR1 SGHVS and CDR2 FNYEAQ. CDR3 coding DNA: TGTGCCAGCAGCTTAGCTGGCGGACTCGCCTCAGATACGCAGTATTTT. Translated, it gives CASSLAGGLASDTQYF.

In its sample, this clone was seen a few times. This chain uses TRBV30 with TRBJ2-1; TRBD2 matches 10 bases. Germline CDR1 is GTSNPN and CDR2 is SVGIG (reference sequence). The CDR3 length is 13 residues. V trimming: 1 base; J trimming: 9 bases; junction bases outside the gene matches: 3. The DNA for the CDR3 is TGTGCCTGGAGTGCAGCGGGAGGGCCTGAGCAGTTCTTC. Amino acid sequence: CAWSAAGGPEQFF.

This rearrangement joins TRBV13 to TRBJ2-5, with TRBD2 identical over 10 bases. With 5 bases clipped from V and 3 bases from J, the junction kept 6 bases outside the gene matches. The CDR3 sequence is 15 residues long. Germline CDR1 and CDR2: PRHDT and FYEKMQ (reference sequence). CDR3 sequence: CASSPWTSGKETQYF. The CDR3 DNA reads TGTGCCAGCAGCCCCTGGACTAGCGGAAAAGAGACCCAGTACTTC. The full variable domain, rest sourced from reference TRBV13 and TRBJ2-5, is AAGVIQSPRHLIKEKRETATLKCYPIPRHDTVYWYQQGPGQDPQFLISFYEKMQSDKGSIPDRFSAQQFSDYHSELNMSSLELGDSALYFCASSPWTSGKETQYFGPGTRLLVL.

This chain links TRBV30 with TRBJ1-1; D not certain. The germline V gene has CDR1 GTSNPN and CDR2 SVGIG (reference sequence). The V end was cut by 2 bases, the J end by 7 bases, with 11 bases between. This CDR3 spans 12 amino acids. CDR3: CAWSKGVFEAFF. The CDR3, as DNA: TGTGCCTGGAGTAAGGGAGTTTTTGAAGCTTTCTTT.